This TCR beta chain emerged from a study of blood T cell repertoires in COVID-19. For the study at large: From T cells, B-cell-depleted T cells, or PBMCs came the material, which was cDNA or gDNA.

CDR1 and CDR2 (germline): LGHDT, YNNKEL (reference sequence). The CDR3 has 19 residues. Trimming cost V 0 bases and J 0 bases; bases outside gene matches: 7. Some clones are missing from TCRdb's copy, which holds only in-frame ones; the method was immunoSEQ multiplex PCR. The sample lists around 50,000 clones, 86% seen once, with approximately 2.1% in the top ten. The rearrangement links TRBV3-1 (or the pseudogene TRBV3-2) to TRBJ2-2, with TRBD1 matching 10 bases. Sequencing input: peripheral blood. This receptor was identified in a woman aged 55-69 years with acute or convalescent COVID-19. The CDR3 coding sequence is TGTGCCAGCAGCCAAGATTGGGGGACAGGGGACCCGAACACCGGGGAGCTGTTTTTT. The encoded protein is CASSQDWGTGDPNTGELFF.